This entry is about one T cell receptor beta chain. Its antigen is not identified. The data were taken from a study of T cells after yellow fever vaccination. Study details: Each low-cell-number fraction was prepared by means of SMART-Seq v4 Ultra Low Input.

A universal primer site and UMIs were added as TCR cDNA was made by 5'RACE template switching. Each CDR3 protein gets one entry after TCRdb re-called the 5' RACE reads with MiXCR. The table has about 580,000 distinct CDR3 sequences, roughly a sixth seen once. Germline V lookup: CDR1 MGHRA, CDR2 YSYEKL. V gave up 4 bases and J gave up 5 bases; unmatched junction bases: 6. CDR3 length: 16 residues. Study observations and caveats: A weaker secondary response peaked on day 5, the primary on day 15. Most primary-vaccination clones recurred post-booster (around 97% CD4, around 88% CD8).

This clonotype originated in a man younger than 35 who received the YFV17D yellow fever vaccine. The specimen comprised PBMCs, sampled less than 6 days after the first yellow fever vaccination. The chain is built from TRBV4-1 and TRBJ2-5, with 14 bases fitting TRBD2. DNA for the CDR3: TGCGCCAGCAGCCGAGGACTAGCGGGGGGCAGGGAGACCCAGTACTTC. This encodes CASSRGLAGGRETQYF.